Shown below are 16 T cell receptor beta chains from a single sample sequenced in a study of PD-1 blockade in classical Hodgkin lymphoma. Time point denoted: cycle 4 day 1 (C4D1), after more than five weeks of nivolumab. Each patient experienced a relapse that followed autologous stem cell transplantation, and brentuximab vedotin exposure varied. Method: immunoSEQ multiplex PCR; TCRdb's copy keeps in-frame clones and lacks some. The sample contains over 80,000 clones, around 80% of which appear only once. Source: peripheral blood mononuclear cells (PBMCs), taken before the fourth cycle of nivolumab. The receptors come from a human donor with classical Hodgkin lymphoma.

V and J are TRBV9 and TRBJ2-3; TRBD2 might be the D (6 bases). In germline, CDR1 is SGDLS, CDR2 YYNGEE. This CDR3 comprises 18 residues. Trimming removed 4 bases from V and 0 bases from J, with 21 bases in between. This chain's CDR3 is CASSLDQISGTSTDTQYF. The CDR3 DNA sequence: TGTGCCAGCAGCTTAGACCAAATTAGCGGAACTAGCACAGATACGCAGTATTTT.

The genes are TRBV9 and TRBJ2-1, with 13 bases lining up with TRBD2. V trimming: 1 base; J trimming: 7 bases; junction bases outside the gene matches: 5. There are 16 residues in the CDR3. Germline V gene lookup returns CDR1 SGDLS and CDR2 YYNGEE. The CDR3: CASSVQKGLAGNEQFF. The CDR3 nucleotides are TGTGCCAGCAGCGTACAAAAGGGACTAGCGGGAAATGAGCAGTTCTTC.

This sequence joins TRBV7-9 and TRBJ1-1; no firm D call. Germline assignment: CDR1 SEHNR and CDR2 FQNEAQ (reference sequence). V shed 2 bases and J shed 5 bases, with 18 bases lying between them. The CDR3 is made up of 16 amino acids. Here the CDR3 reads CASSLLQSFMGTEAFF. CDR3 bases: TGTGCCAGCAGCTTACTTCAGAGCTTCATGGGGACTGAAGCTTTCTTT.

The chain recombines TRBV11-1 with TRBJ2-7, with D perhaps TRBD1 or TRBD2 (5 bases each). V lost 5 bases, J lost 4 bases, and 15 bases lay in between. Germline V gene lookup returns CDR1 SGHAT and CDR2 FQDESV (reference sequence). The CDR3 spans 14 residues. This CDR3 reads CASSNLYGGYEQYF. The CDR3 DNA reads TGTGCCAGCAGCAACCTGTATGGGGGATACGAGCAGTACTTC.

The chain is built from TRBV7-2 and TRBJ1-1; D unclear. Deletions cut 1 base from V and 2 bases from J, with 14 bases between. This CDR3 has 16 residues. Germline CDR1 is SGHTA and CDR2 is FQGNSA. CDR3 nucleotide sequence: TGTGCCAGCAGCTTAGTTACACGCAGCAGTAACACTGAAGCTTTCTTT. It specifies CASSLVTRSSNTEAFF. Based on the CDR3 plus reference TRBV7-2 and TRBJ1-1, the full variable domain is GAGVSQSPSNKVTEKGKDVELRCDPISGHTALYWYRQSLGQGLEFLIYFQGNSAPDKSGLPSDRFSAERTGGSVSTLTIQRTQQEDSAVYLCASSLVTRSSNTEAFFGQGTRLTVV.

This sequence joins TRBV7-9 and TRBJ1-3, with 9 bases lining up with TRBD1. Germline CDR1 and CDR2: SEHNR and FQNEAQ (reference sequence). The CDR3 is 17 residues long. The J segment lost 4 bases and the V segment lost 2 bases, leaving 9 bases of the junction unmatched. CDR3 nucleotides: TGTGCCAGCAGCTTAATCTACAGGGGGCCAAAAGGAAACACCATATATTTT. It yields the protein CASSLIYRGPKGNTIYF.

This chain joins TRBV7-7 and TRBJ2-1; 7 bases match TRBD2. With 5 bases clipped from V and 10 bases from J, the junction kept 17 bases outside the gene matches. This CDR3 contains 16 residues. Germline CDR1 SSHAT, CDR2 FNYEAQ (reference sequence). CDR3 sequence (DNA): TGTGCCAGCAGCAACAACGGGGCTAGCGGAGGAAGCGAGCAGTTCTTC. This encodes CASSNNGASGGSEQFF.

The CDR3: CASSLGTSGTGINEQFF. The CDR3 coding sequence is TGTGCCAGCAGCTTAGGAACTAGCGGGACCGGGATCAATGAGCAGTTCTTC. The gene calls are TRBV11-3 and TRBJ2-1, with 10 bases matching TRBD2. Germline CDR1 SGHNT, CDR2 YENEEA. There are 17 residues in the CDR3. Germline trimming cut 1 base from V and 6 bases from J; bases unmatched to any gene: 9.

This sequence joins TRBV28 and TRBJ1-1; no firm D call. Between the trimmed V and J ends, which lost 2 bases and 0 bases, there was a span of 1 base. CDR3 length: 12 amino acids. CDR1 MDHEN and CDR2 SYDVKM come from the germline V gene. The CDR3 reads CASSLMNTEAFF. The CDR3 DNA reads TGTGCCAGCAGTTTAATGAACACTGAAGCTTTCTTT. Together with reference TRBV28 and TRBJ1-1, the CDR3 gives the full variable domain: DVKVTQSSRYLVKRTGEKVFLECVQDMDHENMFWYRQDPGLGLRLIYFSYDVKMKEKGDIPEGYSVSREKKERFSLILESASTNQTSMYLCASSLMNTEAFFGQGTRLTVV.

The chain combines TRBV7-9 with TRBJ1-4, with D tentatively TRBD1 (6 bases). Germline V gives CDR1 SEHNR, CDR2 FQNEAQ (reference sequence). The CDR3 spans 14 residues. The V gene lost 5 bases and the J gene lost 6 bases, with 13 bases spanning the gap. CDR3 nucleotides: TGTGCCAGCAGCCACAGGGAGGTGGATGAAAAACTGTTTTTT. Residues: CASSHREVDEKLFF.

The rearrangement joins TRBV7-2 to TRBJ2-1; 8 positions agree with TRBD2. CDR1 and CDR2 from the germline V gene are SGHTA and FQGNSA. V gave up 7 bases and J gave up 3 bases; unmatched junction bases: 17. The CDR3 covers 18 residues. This CDR3 reads CASKPRGAGSGDYNEQFF. The CDR3 DNA sequence: TGTGCCAGCAAACCTAGAGGCGCGGGTAGCGGGGACTACAATGAGCAGTTCTTC.

V usage is TRBV2 and J usage is TRBJ2-2; 7 bases agree with TRBD1. The germline CDR1 and CDR2 sequences are SNHLY and FYNNEI. The J segment lost 2 bases and the V segment lost 7 bases, leaving 7 bases of the junction unmatched. The CDR3 has 15 residues. The CDR3 coding sequence is TGTGCCAGCACCCAGGGACAGTTTAACACCGGGGAGCTGTTTTTT. The encoded protein is CASTQGQFNTGELFF. Variable domain in full (rest from reference TRBV2 and TRBJ2-2): EPEVTQTPSHQVTQMGQEVILRCVPISNHLYFYWYRQILGQKVEFLVSFYNNEISEKSEIFDDQFSVERPDGSNFTLKIRSTKLEDSAMYFCASTQGQFNTGELFFGEGSRLTVL.

The genes are TRBV6-5 and TRBJ1-2, with D tentatively TRBD1 (6 bases). The germline V gene encodes CDR1 MNHEY and CDR2 SVGAGI. Trimming cost V 0 bases and J 3 bases, with 11 bases left between them. The CDR3 has 15 amino acids. DNA of the CDR3: TGTGCCAGCAGTTACTCGGCAGGGGCGCACTATGGCTACACCTTC. This translates into CASSYSAGAHYGYTF.

The CDR3 nucleotides are TGCGCCAGCAGCTTAGCCAGCGGCGGGATGGCCTACGAGCAGTACTTC. Translation: CASSLASGGMAYEQYF. The V gene is TRBV5-1, the J gene TRBJ2-7, with a possible D match to TRBD2 (6 bases). The CDR3 is 16 residues long. Trimming took off 2 bases at V and 2 bases at J, with 17 bases between the two ends. The germline V gene has CDR1 SGHRS and CDR2 YFSETQ.

For the CDR3, the DNA is TGTGCCAGCTCACTCCTGGGACAGAAAAACATTCAGTACTTC. This translates into CASSLLGQKNIQYF. The V and J genes are TRBV18 and TRBJ2-4; 7 bases are a match to TRBD1. Germline CDR1 is KGHSH and CDR2 is LQKENI. The V and J ends lost 4 bases and 4 bases, in that order; junction bases with no gene match: 4. The CDR3 extends over 14 amino acids.

This clone was seen a few times. The chain couples TRBV6-5 to TRBJ1-2; D gene ambiguous. There are 13 residues in the CDR3. V was clipped by 2 bases and J by 3 bases, with 7 bases between them. The germline V gene encodes CDR1 MNHEY and CDR2 SVGAGI. The DNA of the CDR3 is TGTGCCAGCAGTTACGGTCGGGACTATGGCTACACCTTC. Translating gives CASSYGRDYGYTF.